This record covers a single T cell receptor (beta chain). The data were taken from a study of cytomegalovirus exposure and HLA in healthy donors. At collection, donors were nominally healthy, but unrecorded immune exposures were probable. Primers: 60 Vbeta forward and 13 Jbeta reverse. The table came from immunoSEQ multiplex PCR; TCRdb's copy has only in-frame clones and leaves some out. The sample has about 150,000 clones, less than 85% seen once; the top ten hold approximately 6.3%. The sequenced sample was PBMCs. The source of this sequence is a woman in her fifties or sixties in good health and CMV-seropositive.

DNA for the CDR3: TGTGCCATCAGTGACCGGGACAGGGGCGGAGGATATGGCTACACCTTC. It yields the protein CAISDRDRGGGYGYTF. This sequence joins TRBV10-3 and TRBJ1-2, with 10 bases that match TRBD1. Germline lookup yields CDR1 ENHRY and CDR2 SYGVKD. The CDR3 runs to 16 residues. With 3 bases clipped from V and 5 bases from J, the junction kept 9 bases outside the gene matches.